Listed below are T cell receptor beta chains from one sample, sequenced in a study of T cells in Graves' hyperthyroidism and ophthalmopathy. A single record per CDR3 protein comes from TCRdb applying MiXCR to the multiplex PCR reads. In the table there are roughly 840,000 distinct CDR3 sequences, 35% to 45% of which are singletons. The sequenced sample was blood. These receptor sequences come from a man aged 18 to 30 with Graves' hyperthyroidism. CDR3s leave out the opening cysteine and the closing phenylalanine or tryptophan.

>TRBV5-6
ASSPGQHNTEAF
>TRBV12-3/TRBV12-4
ASSLRETNTGELF
>TRBV5-6
ASSLGWGANQPQH
>TRBV6-5
ASSSQAAGYYEQY
>TRBV29-1
SFWPRGRGNEQY
>TRBV20-1
SATRQGMNTEAF
>TRBV10-3
AISESTGYHTEAF
>TRBV29-1
SVVDRAWETQY
>TRBV4-1
ASSQVPGFQTQY
>TRBV15
ATSPGGQGVAEQY
>TRBV4-1
ASSQGRGIGQETQY
>TRBV29-1
SVETSPAADTQY
>TRBV19
ASSPLQGRSNQPQH
>TRBV6-5
ASSFGLAGNGEQY
>TRBV12-3/TRBV12-4
ASSLSSSPYEQY
>TRBV7-9
ASSLRTGGLSYEQY
>TRBV7-2
ASSLGAISYEQY
>TRBV6-1
ASRTDINGQENTEAF
>TRBV15
ATSRDQGADSNQPQH
>TRBV7-3
ASSQEQGFYEQY
>TRBV20-1
SARAGAKNQPQH
>TRBV20-1
SASTRGQGDEQY
>TRBV20-1
SAIGAGEYEQY
>TRBV6-1
ASSEGGATQY
>TRBV29-1
SSRTATEAF
>TRBV29-1
SVDKDEHTEAF
>TRBV5-6
ASSQGSLNTGELF
>TRBV7-8
ASSFLGTQPQH